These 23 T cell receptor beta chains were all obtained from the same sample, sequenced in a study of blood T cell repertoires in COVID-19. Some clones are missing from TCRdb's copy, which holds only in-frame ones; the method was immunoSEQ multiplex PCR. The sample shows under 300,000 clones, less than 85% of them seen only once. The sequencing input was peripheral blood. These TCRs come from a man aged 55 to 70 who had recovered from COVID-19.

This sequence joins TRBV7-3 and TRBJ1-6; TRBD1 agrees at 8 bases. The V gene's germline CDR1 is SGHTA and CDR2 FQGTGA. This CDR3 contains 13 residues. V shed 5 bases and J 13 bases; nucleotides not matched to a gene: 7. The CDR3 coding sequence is TGTGCCAGCAGCGGACAGGGCGGTTGGCCCCTCCACTTT. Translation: CASSGQGGWPLHF.

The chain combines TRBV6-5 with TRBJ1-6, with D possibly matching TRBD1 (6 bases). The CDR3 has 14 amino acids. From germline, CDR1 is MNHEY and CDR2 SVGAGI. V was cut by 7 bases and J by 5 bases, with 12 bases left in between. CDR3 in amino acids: CASKRQVDNSPLHF. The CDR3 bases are TGTGCCAGCAAGAGACAGGTGGATAATTCACCCCTCCACTTT.

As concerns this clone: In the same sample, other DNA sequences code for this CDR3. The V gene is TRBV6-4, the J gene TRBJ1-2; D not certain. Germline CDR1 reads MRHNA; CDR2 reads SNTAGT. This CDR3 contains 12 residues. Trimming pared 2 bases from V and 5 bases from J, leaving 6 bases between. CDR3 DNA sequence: TGTGCCAGCAGTGACCGGGGTTATGGCTACACCTTC. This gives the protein CASSDRGYGYTF.

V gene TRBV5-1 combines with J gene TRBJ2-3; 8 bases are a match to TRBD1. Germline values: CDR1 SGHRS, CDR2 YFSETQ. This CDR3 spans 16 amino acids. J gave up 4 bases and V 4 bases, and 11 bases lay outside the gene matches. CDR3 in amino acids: CASSSRTGSLSDTQYF. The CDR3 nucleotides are TGCGCCAGCAGCAGCAGGACAGGGTCTCTTTCAGATACGCAGTATTTT.

CDR3 sequence: CASSLEPRDSYGYTF. The CDR3 DNA follows: TGTGCCAGCAGCTTGGAACCGAGGGACAGCTATGGCTACACCTTC. The chain couples TRBV5-5 to TRBJ1-2, with TRBD1 matching 7 bases. V was clipped by 0 bases and J by 4 bases; unmatched bases: 6. Germline V gene data show CDR1 as SGHKS and CDR2 as YYEKEE (reference sequence). The CDR3 consists of 15 residues.

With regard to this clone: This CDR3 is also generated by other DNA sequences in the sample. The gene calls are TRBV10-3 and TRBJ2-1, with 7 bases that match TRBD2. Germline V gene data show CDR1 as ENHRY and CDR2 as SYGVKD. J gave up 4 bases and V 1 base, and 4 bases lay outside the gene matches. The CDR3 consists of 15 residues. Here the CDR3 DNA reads TGTGCCATCAGTGAGTGGGGGGGGGATTACAATGAGCAGTTCTTC. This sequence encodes CAISEWGGDYNEQFF.

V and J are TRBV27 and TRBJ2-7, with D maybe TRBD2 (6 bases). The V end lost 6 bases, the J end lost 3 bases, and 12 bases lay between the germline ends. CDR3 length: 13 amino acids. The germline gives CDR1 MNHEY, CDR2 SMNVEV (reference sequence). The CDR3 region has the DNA TGTGCCAGCAGGTCGGAGGGAGGCTACGAGCAGTACTTC. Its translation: CASRSEGGYEQYF.

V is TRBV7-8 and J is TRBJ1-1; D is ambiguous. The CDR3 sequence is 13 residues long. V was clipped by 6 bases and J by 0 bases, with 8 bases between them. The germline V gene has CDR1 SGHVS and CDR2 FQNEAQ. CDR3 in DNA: TGTGCCAGCAGAGACAATATGAACACTGAAGCTTTCTTT. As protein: CASRDNMNTEAFF.

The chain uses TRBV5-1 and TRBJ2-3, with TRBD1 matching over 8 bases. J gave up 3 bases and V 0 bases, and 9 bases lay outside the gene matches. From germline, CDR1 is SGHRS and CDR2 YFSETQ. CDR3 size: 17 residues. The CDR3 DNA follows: TGCGCCAGCAGCTTGGCCTCGGACAGGGTGACGACAGATACGCAGTATTTT. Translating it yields CASSLASDRVTTDTQYF.

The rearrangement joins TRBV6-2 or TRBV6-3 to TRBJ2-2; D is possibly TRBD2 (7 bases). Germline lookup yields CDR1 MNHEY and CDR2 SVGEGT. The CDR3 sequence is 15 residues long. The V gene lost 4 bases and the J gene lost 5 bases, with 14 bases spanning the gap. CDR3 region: CASSSGGAGTGELFF. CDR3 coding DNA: TGTGCCAGCAGTTCGGGGGGCGCGGGGACCGGGGAGCTGTTTTTT.

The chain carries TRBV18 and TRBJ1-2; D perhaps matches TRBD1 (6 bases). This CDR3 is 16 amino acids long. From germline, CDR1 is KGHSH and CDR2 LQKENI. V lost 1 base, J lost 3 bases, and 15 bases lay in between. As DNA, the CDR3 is TGTGCCAGCTCACCACGGTCCGGGCAGGGGTACTATGGCTACACCTTC. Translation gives CASSPRSGQGYYGYTF.

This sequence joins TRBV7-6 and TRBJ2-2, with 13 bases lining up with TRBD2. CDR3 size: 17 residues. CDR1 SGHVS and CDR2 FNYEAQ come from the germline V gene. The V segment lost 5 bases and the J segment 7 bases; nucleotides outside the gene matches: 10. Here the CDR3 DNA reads TGTGCCAGCAGCCAACTAGCGGGAGGGCCGCGAGGCGGGGAGCTGTTTTTT. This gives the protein CASSQLAGGPRGGELFF.

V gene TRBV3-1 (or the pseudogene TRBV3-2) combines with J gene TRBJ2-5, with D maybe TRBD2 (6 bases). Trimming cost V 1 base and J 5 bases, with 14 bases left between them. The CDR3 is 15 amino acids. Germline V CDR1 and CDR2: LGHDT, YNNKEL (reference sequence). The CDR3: CASSQGPGVRETQYF. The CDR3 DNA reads TGTGCCAGCAGCCAAGGACCGGGGGTTCGGGAGACCCAGTACTTC.

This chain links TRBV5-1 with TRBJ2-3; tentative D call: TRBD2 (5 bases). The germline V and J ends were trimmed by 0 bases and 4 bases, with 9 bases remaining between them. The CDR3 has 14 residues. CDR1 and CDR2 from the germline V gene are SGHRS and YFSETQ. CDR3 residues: CASSLEWTSDTQYF. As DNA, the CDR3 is TGCGCCAGCAGCTTGGAGTGGACTTCAGATACGCAGTATTTT. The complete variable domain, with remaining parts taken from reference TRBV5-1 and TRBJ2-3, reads KAGVTQTPRYLIKTRGQQVTLSCSPISGHRSVSWYQQTPGQGLQFLFEYFSETQRNKGNFPGRFSGRQFSNSRSEMNVSTLELGDSALYLCASSLEWTSDTQYFGPGTRLTVL.

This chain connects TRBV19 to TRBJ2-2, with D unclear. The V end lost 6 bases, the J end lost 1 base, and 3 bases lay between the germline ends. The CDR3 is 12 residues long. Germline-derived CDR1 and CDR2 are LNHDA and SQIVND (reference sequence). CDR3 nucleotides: TGTGCCAGTAGCCAGAACACCGGGGAGCTGTTTTTT. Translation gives CASSQNTGELFF.

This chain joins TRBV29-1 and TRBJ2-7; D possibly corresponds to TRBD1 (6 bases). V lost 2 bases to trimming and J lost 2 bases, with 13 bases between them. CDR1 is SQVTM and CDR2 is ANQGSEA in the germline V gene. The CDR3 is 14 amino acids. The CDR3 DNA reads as TGCAGCGTTGAAACAGCTGGGGGCACCTACGAGCAGTACTTC. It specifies CSVETAGGTYEQYF.

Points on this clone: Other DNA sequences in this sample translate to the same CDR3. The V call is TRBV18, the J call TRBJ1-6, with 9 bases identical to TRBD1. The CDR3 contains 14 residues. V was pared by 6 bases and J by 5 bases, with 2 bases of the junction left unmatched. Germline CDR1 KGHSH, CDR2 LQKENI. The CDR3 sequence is CASSRDRDNSPLHF. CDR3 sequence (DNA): TGTGCCAGCTCCCGGGACAGGGATAATTCACCCCTCCACTTT.

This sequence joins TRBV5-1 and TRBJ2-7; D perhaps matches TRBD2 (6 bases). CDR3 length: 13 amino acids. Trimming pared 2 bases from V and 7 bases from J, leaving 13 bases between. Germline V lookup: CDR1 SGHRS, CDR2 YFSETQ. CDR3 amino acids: CASSFRGTGEQYF. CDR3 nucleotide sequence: TGCGCCAGCAGCTTCCGGGGGACGGGAGAGCAGTACTTC.

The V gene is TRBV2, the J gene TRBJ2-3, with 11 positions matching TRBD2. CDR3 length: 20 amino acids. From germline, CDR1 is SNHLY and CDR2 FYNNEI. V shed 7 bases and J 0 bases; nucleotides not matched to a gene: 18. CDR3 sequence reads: CASTLTPYSGGASSTDTQYF. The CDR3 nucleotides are TGTGCCAGCACCTTGACCCCCTATAGCGGGGGGGCCTCTAGCACAGATACGCAGTATTTT.

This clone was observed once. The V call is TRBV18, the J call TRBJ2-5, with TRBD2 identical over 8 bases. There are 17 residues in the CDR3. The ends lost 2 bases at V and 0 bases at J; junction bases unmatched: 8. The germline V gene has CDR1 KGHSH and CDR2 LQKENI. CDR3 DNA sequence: TGTGCCAGCTCACCAGAGCGGGGGAAGGGGTACCAAGAGACCCAGTACTTC. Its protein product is CASSPERGKGYQETQYF.

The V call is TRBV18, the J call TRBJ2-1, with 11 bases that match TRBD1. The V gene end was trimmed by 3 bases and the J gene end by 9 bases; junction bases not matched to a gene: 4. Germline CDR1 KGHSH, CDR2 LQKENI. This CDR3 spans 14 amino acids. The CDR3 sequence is CASSPGTGGSEQFF. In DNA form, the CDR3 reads TGTGCCAGCTCACCGGGGACAGGGGGTAGTGAGCAGTTCTTC.

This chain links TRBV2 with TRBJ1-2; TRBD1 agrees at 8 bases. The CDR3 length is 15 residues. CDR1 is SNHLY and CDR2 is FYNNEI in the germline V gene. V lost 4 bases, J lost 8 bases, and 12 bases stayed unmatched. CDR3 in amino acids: CASSGLSGGAGGYTF. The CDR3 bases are TGTGCCAGCAGTGGACTCTCAGGGGGCGCTGGGGGCTACACCTTC. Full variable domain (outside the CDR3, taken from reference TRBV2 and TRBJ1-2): EPEVTQTPSHQVTQMGQEVILRCVPISNHLYFYWYRQILGQKVEFLVSFYNNEISEKSEIFDDQFSVERPDGSNFTLKIRSTKLEDSAMYFCASSGLSGGAGGYTFGSGTRLTVV.

CDR3 residues: CASSFFPDRGYEKLFF. CDR3 sequence (DNA): TGTGCCAGCAGTTTCTTCCCAGACAGGGGTTATGAAAAACTGTTTTTT. The chain employs TRBV27 and TRBJ1-4; 8 bases align to TRBD1. The CDR3 extends over 16 amino acids. Germline V lookup: CDR1 MNHEY, CDR2 SMNVEV (reference sequence). Unmatched junction bases numbered 9, after V lost 3 bases and J lost 6 bases.